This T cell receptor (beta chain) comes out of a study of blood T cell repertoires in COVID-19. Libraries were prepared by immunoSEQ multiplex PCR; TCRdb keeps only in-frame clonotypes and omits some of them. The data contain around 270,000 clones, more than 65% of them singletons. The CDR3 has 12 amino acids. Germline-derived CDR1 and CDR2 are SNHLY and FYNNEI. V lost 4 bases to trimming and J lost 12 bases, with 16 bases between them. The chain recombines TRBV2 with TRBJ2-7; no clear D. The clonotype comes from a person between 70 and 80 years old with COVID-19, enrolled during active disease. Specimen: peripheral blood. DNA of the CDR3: TGTGCCAGCAGTGCCCGGCTGACGGGTCTGTACTTC. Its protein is CASSARLTGLYF.